This T cell receptor beta chain came from a study of shared clonotypes between healthy human individuals. Generated by immunoSEQ multiplex PCR, the TCRdb table keeps only in-frame clones and is missing some. The repertoire has about 470,000 clones, roughly 77% of them found once; the top ten carry 13%. The source is a woman in her 40s in good health. Some clones in this sample may be carry-over from other donors' samples. The source material was PBMCs.

CDR3 bases: TGCAGCGTTGCTCCAGGGGGGGGACGCCAAGAGACCCAGTACTTC. Amino acid sequence: CSVAPGGGRQETQYF. The chain has TRBV29-1 and TRBJ2-5; D possibly matches TRBD1 or TRBD2 (7 bases each). This CDR3 has 15 residues. Germline V gives CDR1 SQVTM, CDR2 ANQGSEA. Between the trimmed V and J ends, which lost 4 bases and 1 base, there was a span of 16 bases.